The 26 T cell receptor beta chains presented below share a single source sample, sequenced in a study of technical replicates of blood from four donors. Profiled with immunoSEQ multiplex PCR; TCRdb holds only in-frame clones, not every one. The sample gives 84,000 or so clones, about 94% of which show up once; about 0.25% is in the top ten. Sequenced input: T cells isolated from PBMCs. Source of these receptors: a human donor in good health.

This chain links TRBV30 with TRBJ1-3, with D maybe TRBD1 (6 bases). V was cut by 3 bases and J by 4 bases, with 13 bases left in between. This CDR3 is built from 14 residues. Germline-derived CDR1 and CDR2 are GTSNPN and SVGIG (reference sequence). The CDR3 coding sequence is TGTGCCTGGAGATCCGCGGGGGCCGGAAACACCATATATTTT. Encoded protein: CAWRSAGAGNTIYF. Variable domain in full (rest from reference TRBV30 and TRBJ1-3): SQTIHQWPATLVQPVGSPLSLECTVEGTSNPNLYWYRQAAGRGLQLLFYSVGIGQISSEVPQNLSASRPQDRQFILSSKKLLLSDSGFYLCAWRSAGAGNTIYFGEGSWLTVV.

The chain's CDR3 is CASTPGRQGLETQYF. CDR3 DNA: TGCGCCAGCACCCCGGGGAGACAGGGCCTTGAGACCCAGTACTTC. This sequence joins TRBV5-1 and TRBJ2-5; 7 nucleotides align to TRBD1. The CDR3 length is 15 residues. V lost 6 bases, J lost 5 bases, and 13 bases stayed unmatched. The germline V gene has CDR1 SGHRS and CDR2 YFSETQ.

The CDR3 reads CASSLNRGLAGYEQYF. The DNA of the CDR3 is TGTGCCAGCAGTTTAAACCGCGGGCTAGCGGGCTACGAGCAGTACTTC. The V and J genes are TRBV28 and TRBJ2-7; 8 positions match TRBD2. V was clipped by 2 bases and J by 3 bases; unmatched bases: 9. The CDR3 is 16 residues long. The germline gives CDR1 MDHEN, CDR2 SYDVKM.

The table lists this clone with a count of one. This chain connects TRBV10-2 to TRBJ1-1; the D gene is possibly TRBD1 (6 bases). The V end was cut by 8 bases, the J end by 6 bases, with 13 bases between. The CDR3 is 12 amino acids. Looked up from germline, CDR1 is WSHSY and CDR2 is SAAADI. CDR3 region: CASGTGRAEAFF. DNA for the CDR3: TGCGCCAGCGGAACAGGGAGGGCTGAAGCTTTCTTT.

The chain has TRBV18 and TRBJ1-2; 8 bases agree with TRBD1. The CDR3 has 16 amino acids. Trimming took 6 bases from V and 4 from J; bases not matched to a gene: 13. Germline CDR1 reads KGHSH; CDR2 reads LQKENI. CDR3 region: CASSPNTGQGAYGYTF. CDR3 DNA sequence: TGTGCCAGCTCGCCTAATACAGGACAGGGTGCCTATGGCTACACCTTC.

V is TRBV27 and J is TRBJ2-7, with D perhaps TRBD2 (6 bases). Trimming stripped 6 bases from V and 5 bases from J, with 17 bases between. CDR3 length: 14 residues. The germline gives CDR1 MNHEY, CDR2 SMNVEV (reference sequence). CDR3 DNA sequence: TGTGCCAGCAGAAGCGGGCAAGGGGTACACGAGCAGTACTTC. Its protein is CASRSGQGVHEQYF.

The CDR3 spells CASSFGGSGNTIYF. The CDR3, as DNA: TGTGCCAGCAGCTTTGGCGGCTCTGGAAACACCATATATTTT. The chain links TRBV11-2 to TRBJ1-3, with unresolved D. V was pared by 3 bases and J by 0 bases, with 6 bases between. Germline V gives CDR1 SGHAT, CDR2 FQNNGV. The CDR3 loop spans 14 amino acids.

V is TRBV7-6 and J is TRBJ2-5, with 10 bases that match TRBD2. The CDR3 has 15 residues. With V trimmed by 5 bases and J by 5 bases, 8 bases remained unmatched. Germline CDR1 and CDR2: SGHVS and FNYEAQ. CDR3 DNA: TGTGCCAGCAGCGTTGGACTAGCGGTCGTTGAGACCCAGTACTTC. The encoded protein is CASSVGLAVVETQYF. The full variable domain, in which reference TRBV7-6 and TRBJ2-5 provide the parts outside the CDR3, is GAGVSQSPRYKVTKRGQDVALRCDPISGHVSLYWYRQALGQGPEFLTYFNYEAQQDKSGLPNDRFSAERPEGSISTLTIQRTEQRDSAMYRCASSVGLAVVETQYFGPGTRLLVL.

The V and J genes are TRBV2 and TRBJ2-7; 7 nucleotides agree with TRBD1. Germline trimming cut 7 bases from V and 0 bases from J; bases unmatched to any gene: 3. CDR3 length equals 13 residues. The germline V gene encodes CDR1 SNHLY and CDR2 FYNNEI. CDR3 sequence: CASKGQTSYEQYF. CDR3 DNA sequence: TGTGCCAGCAAGGGACAGACCTCCTACGAGCAGTACTTC. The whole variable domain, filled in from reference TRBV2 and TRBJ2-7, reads EPEVTQTPSHQVTQMGQEVILRCVPISNHLYFYWYRQILGQKVEFLVSFYNNEISEKSEIFDDQFSVERPDGSNFTLKIRSTKLEDSAMYFCASKGQTSYEQYFGPGTRLTVT.

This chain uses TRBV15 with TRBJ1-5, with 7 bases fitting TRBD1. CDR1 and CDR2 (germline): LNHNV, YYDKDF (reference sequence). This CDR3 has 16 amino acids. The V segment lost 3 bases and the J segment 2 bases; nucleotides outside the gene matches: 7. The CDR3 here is CATSSYQQGRNQPQHF. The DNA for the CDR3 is TGTGCCACCAGCAGCTATCAACAGGGGCGCAATCAGCCCCAGCATTTT.

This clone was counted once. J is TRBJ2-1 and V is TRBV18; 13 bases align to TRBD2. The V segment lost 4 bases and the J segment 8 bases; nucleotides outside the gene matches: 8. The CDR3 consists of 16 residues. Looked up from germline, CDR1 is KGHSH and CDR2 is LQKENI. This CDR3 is CASSQLAGGRTDEQFF. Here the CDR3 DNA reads TGTGCCAGCTCACAACTAGCGGGAGGGCGAACCGATGAGCAGTTCTTC.

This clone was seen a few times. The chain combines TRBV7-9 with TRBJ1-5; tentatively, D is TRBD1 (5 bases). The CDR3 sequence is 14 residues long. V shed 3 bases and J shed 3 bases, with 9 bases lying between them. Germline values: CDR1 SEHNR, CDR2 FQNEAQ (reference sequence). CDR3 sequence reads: CASSFEGDNQPQHF. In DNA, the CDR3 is TGTGCCAGCAGCTTTGAAGGGGACAATCAGCCCCAGCATTTT.

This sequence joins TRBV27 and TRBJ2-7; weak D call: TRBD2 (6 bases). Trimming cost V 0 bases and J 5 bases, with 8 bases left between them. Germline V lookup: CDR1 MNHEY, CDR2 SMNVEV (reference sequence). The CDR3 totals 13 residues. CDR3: CASSLSWRDEQYF. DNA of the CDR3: TGTGCCAGCAGTTTATCGTGGAGGGACGAGCAGTACTTC.

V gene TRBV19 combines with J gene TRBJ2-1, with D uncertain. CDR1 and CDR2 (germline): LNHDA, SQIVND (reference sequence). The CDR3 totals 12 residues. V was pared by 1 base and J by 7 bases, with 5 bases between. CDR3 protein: CASSIGLNEQFF. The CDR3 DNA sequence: TGTGCCAGTAGTATAGGACTGAATGAGCAGTTCTTC. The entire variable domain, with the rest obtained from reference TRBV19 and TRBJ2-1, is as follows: DGGITQSPKYLFRKEGQNVTLSCEQNLNHDAMYWYRQDPGQGLRLIYYSQIVNDFQKGDIAEGYSVSREKKESFPLTVTSAQKNPTAFYLCASSIGLNEQFFGPGTRLTVL.

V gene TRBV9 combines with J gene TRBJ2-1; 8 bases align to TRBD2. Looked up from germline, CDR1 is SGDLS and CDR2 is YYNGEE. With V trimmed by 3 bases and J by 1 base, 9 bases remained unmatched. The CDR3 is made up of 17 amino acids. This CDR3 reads CASSGDPREGSYNEQFF. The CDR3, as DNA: TGTGCCAGCAGCGGTGACCCACGGGAGGGGTCCTACAATGAGCAGTTCTTC.

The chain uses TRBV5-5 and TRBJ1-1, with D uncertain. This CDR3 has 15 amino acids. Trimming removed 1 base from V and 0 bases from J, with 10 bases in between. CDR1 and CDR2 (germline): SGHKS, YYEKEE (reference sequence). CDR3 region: CASSLYVSVNTEAFF. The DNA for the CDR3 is TGTGCCAGCAGCTTGTATGTCTCGGTGAACACTGAAGCTTTCTTT.

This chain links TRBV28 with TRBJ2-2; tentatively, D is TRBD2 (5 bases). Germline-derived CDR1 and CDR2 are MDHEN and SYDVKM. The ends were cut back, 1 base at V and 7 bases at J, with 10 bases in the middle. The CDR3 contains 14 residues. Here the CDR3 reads CASSLSGVGGELFF. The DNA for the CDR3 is TGTGCCAGCAGTTTATCCGGGGTGGGCGGGGAGCTGTTTTTT. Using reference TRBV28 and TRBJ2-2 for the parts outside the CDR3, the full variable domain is DVKVTQSSRYLVKRTGEKVFLECVQDMDHENMFWYRQDPGLGLRLIYFSYDVKMKEKGDIPEGYSVSREKKERFSLILESASTNQTSMYLCASSLSGVGGELFFGEGSRLTVL.

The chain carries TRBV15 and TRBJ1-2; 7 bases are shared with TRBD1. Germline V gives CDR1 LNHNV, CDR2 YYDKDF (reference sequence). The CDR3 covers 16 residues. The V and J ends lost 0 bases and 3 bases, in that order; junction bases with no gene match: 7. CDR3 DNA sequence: TGTGCCACCAGCAGAGATGCGACAGGGCGGGACTATGGCTACACCTTC. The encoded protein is CATSRDATGRDYGYTF.

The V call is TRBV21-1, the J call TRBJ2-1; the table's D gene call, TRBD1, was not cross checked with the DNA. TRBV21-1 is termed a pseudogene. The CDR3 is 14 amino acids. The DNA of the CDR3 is TGTGCCAGCAGCGCCTACAGGGCTTGGGATGAGCAGTTCTTC. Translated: CASSAYRAWDEQFF.

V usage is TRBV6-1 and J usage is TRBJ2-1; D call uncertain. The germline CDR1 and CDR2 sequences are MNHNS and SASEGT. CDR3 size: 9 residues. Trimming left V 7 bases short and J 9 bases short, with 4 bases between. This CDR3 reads CASNSEQFF. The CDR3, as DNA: TGTGCCAGCAACAGTGAGCAGTTCTTC.

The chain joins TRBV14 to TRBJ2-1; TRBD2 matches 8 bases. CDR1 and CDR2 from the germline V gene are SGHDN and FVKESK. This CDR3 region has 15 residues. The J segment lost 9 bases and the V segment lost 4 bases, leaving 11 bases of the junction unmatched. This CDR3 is CASSPWTTSDPEQFF. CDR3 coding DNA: TGTGCCAGCAGCCCCTGGACGACTAGCGACCCTGAGCAGTTCTTC.

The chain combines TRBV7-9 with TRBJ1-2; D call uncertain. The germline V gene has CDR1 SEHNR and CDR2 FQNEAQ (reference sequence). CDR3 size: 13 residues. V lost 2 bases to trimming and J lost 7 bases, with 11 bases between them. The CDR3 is CASSLTEMAGYTF. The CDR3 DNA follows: TGTGCCAGCAGCTTAACCGAAATGGCTGGCTACACCTTC.

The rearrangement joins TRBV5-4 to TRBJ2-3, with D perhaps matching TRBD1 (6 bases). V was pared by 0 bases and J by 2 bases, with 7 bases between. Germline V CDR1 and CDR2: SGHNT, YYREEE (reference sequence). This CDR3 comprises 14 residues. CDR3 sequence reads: CASSLGGHTDTQYF. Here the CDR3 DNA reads TGTGCCAGCAGCTTGGGGGGACACACAGATACGCAGTATTTT.

CDR3 DNA sequence: TGTGCCAGCAGCTCAGGTGGACTAGCGGGAGGCACCGGGGAGCTGTTTTTT. Its protein product is CASSSGGLAGGTGELFF. The rearrangement uses TRBV5-6 and TRBJ2-2; 14 nucleotides line up with TRBD2. In germline, CDR1 is SGHDT, CDR2 YYEEEE. The CDR3 runs to 17 residues. Trimming cost V 3 bases and J 4 bases; bases outside gene matches: 5.

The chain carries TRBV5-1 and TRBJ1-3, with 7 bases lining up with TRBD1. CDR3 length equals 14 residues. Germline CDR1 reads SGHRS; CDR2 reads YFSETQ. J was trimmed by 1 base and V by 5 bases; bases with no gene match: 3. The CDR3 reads CASSQTGSGNTIYF. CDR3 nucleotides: TGCGCCAGCAGTCAGACAGGGTCTGGAAACACCATATATTTT. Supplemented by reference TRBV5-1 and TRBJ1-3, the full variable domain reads KAGVTQTPRYLIKTRGQQVTLSCSPISGHRSVSWYQQTPGQGLQFLFEYFSETQRNKGNFPGRFSGRQFSNSRSEMNVSTLELGDSALYLCASSQTGSGNTIYFGEGSWLTVV.

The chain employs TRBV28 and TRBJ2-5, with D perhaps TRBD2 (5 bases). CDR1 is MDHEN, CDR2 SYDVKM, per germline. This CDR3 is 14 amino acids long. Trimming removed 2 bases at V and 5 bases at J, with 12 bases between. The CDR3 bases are TGTGCCAGCAGTTTACTAGCACTCGCGGAGACCCAGTACTTC. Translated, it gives CASSLLALAETQYF.